Below, one T cell receptor beta chain is given with its context. Its antigen specificity is not known. No base quality information exists; no much larger clone differs at one position. Library generation was performed with the immunoSEQ multiplex PCR assay. The multiplex PCR relied on a mix of 60 forward primers for TCR Vbeta segments and 13 reverse primers for TCR Jbeta segments. Amplification of the CDR3 region of rearranged TCR beta genes was performed with a multiplex PCR assay on genomic DNA. On the Illumina HiSeq System, the amplified TCR beta libraries were sequenced as 87-base-pair reads. The original pipeline was this. In a later analysis, 80 million or so unique TCR beta chains were counted across the 500 to 850 repertoires, and approximately 11 million of these chains were shared by at least two donors. A nearest-neighbor algorithm error-corrected the raw reads and collapsed the reads into unique sequences, merging closely related sequences to remove PCR and sequencing errors. To assign V, D and J gene segments, CDR3 sequences were aligned to IMGT reference sequences. For a sequence to be retained, a match of at least six nucleotides to both a V gene segment and a J gene segment was required. A rearrangement was called productive if the CDR3 had no stop codons and remained in frame with V and J, and every other rearrangement was called non-productive. CDR3 was defined by IMGT convention, running from the second conserved V-encoded cysteine to the conserved J-encoded phenylalanine. Sequences without an unambiguous match to a single V gene segment were excluded from the earlier analysis of about 600 of the donors. In an earlier analysis of about 590 of the donors, a V segment was called functional when productive rearrangements were above 56.7%, and segregating when the standard deviation between donors exceeded 5%. To diagnose cytomegalovirus status from the catalog of TCR beta chain sequences, a statistical classification framework was built. In a later analysis, V and J genes were assigned by comparing TCR nucleotide sequences against IMGT/GENE-DB human TR gene sequences. A later analysis assigned CDR3 sequences and most-parsimonious VDJ recombination scenarios with the TCRdist pipeline. In a later analysis, every TCR beta chain was defined by the combination of its CDR3 amino acid sequence and its V-gene family, and reads without a unique V-gene family were dropped. A later analysis removed 600 or so highly shared, low-generation-probability nucleotide sequences to deal with suspected cross-contamination and a sequencing artifact. In a later analysis, a clonal expansion index for each public chain was calculated from normalized within-repertoire ranks of inferred template counts. Generation probabilities in a later analysis came from a VDJ recombination model fitted to out-of-frame rearrangements, and those results were checked against IGoR. A later analysis scored TCR-TCR, TCR-HLA and TCR-CMV co-occurrence with hypergeometric tests, applying a repertoire-size bias correction to TCR pairs. In a later analysis, false discovery rates were estimated by permuting HLA or CMV assignments 20 times. A later analysis grouped co-occurring TCRs with DBSCAN, adding TCRdist sequence similarity when clustering within HLA-allele-positive subsets. Repertoires with fewer than 30,000 or more than 120,000 public chains, plus five repertoires with anomalous nucleotide sharing, were excluded from co-occurrence clustering. Sourced from immuneACCESS, this table was stored by TCRdb with only in-frame sequences that have V and J called. A share of the clones is absent; for the studies checked, an unresolved V gene accounts for under half, and the remainder has no known explanation. V and J calls and clone size come straight from that table; D and trimming were deduced from the DNA. A total of over 150,000 clones appear in this sample, approximately 73% of them only once. The ten biggest clones cover roughly 1.5% of the sample.

The cohort was made up of approximately 670 healthy bone marrow donors. At the time of sampling, all cohort members were nominally healthy, though unrecorded immune exposures were likely present. The donor was CMV seronegative and belonged to the group of over 300 seronegative cohort members. A peripheral blood sample was collected from each donor, and TCR beta sequencing was performed on peripheral blood mononuclear cells. Genomic DNA was extracted from the blood cell samples with the Qiagen DNeasy Blood Extraction Kit. The entry originates in a study of cytomegalovirus exposure and HLA in healthy donors (dated by TCRdb to about 2017). Context from the whole study: According to an earlier analysis of 587 of the donors, 150 million to 200 million T cells yielded 117 million unique TCR beta sequences and around 280 Gb of sequence data. The T cell repertoires of about 700 subjects were profiled by immunosequencing and related to cytomegalovirus serostatus. A later analysis re-examined previously published TCR beta repertoires from hundreds of donors and added high-resolution HLA genotyping to investigate patterns of TCR occurrence. Of the 350 to 450 genotyped donors, about 80% fell in the genetic ancestry cluster associated with self-reported Caucasian donors. Across some 400 genotyped donors of the cohort, an average of 235,054 unique TCR beta nucleotide sequences per donor were sequenced, and approximately 17% of those sequences were non-productive. The study aimed to test whether signatures of past pathogen exposure could be identified by cataloging public T cell receptors. The later analysis used no new phenotypic data to find candidate immune exposures, relying instead on TCR beta sequences and their occurrence across donors. About five DR-DQ haplotypes were treated as single units for association and clustering because of strong linkage in the cohort. Genome-wide SNP genotypes for about 65% of the roughly 700 donors were used in a later genetic analysis, which treated that subset as a discovery cohort. Around 300 gigabases of sequencing data and approximately 85 million unique TCR sequences were included in an early release covering about 700 HLA-typed donors. An earlier analysis of some 600 of the donors applied high-throughput TCR beta sequencing to assess whether each TCR beta V gene segment acted as functional or pseudogenic. Every repertoire in the discovery cohort had been generated on one and the same sequencing platform. To predict cytomegalovirus infection status, the study brought together high-throughput TCR immunosequencing, statistical association of individual TCRs with disease status, and machine learning. A separate validation cohort of 100 to 150 different subjects was used in addition to the 666-subject first cohort. Both class I and class II loci were covered by HLA typing, at four-digit resolution. Donor age, sex, ethnicity and CMV serostatus were compiled alongside the repertoire data. The number of donors typed differed by locus, with roughly 620-630 for A, B, C, DRB1 and DQB1, roughly 550 for DQA1, 600 to 610 for DPA1, and 400 to 490 for DPB1.

The study at large found these results: Most TCR sequences were observed very rarely across donors, whereas some public TCRs were present in many individuals. In an earlier analysis of more than 450 of the donors, most TCR beta V segments were observed in productive rearrangements about 87% or about 30% of the time, broadly matching IMGT annotations. In this cohort, only TCR beta chains were sequenced, and detectable features were limited by the absence of alpha or paired-chain data. In a later genetic analysis, a missense DCLRE1C variant was associated with V-gene and J-gene trimming of TCR beta chains, and the association was replicated in an independent cohort. The study listed approximately 160 TCR beta chains as associated with cytomegalovirus. Because counts were too low, around 18 rarely observed V segments, including chromosome 9 orphons, were left out of the earlier analysis of approximately 500 of the donors. Because HLA typing was unavailable for some donors at each locus, only the typed subset was used in association tests. Correlated functional status among segregating V segments might be attributable to linkage disequilibrium, but an unknown experimental factor could not be ruled out. A later analysis found that HLA-associated TCR beta chains were more clonally expanded and had lower generation probabilities than equally common non-associated chains. In a later genetic analysis, fewer N-insertions in productive TCRs were reported among donors in an Asian-associated ancestry cluster than the 666-donor mean. The presence/absence analyses assumed that sequencing depth was roughly uniform across donors, and that assumption may not be true. A further reported finding was that TCR beta sequences accurately predicted the HLA-A and HLA-B alleles for most subjects in the first cohort. Cytomegalovirus status was reported to be diagnosed by the classifier with high specificity and sensitivity in both the original and validation cohorts. In a later analysis, most CMV-associated TCR beta chains were found to appear HLA-restricted, with HLA associations seemingly driven largely by CMV exposure. Specific HLA alleles were associated with 18,000 or so TCR beta sequences at a false discovery rate of 0.05 in a later analysis. In a later analysis, TCR association rates were found to vary across HLA loci, with the most associated TCRs seen for DRB1 alleles and the fewest for HLA-C alleles. In vitro tests confirmed that a few of the cytomegalovirus-associated TCR beta chains recognize cytomegalovirus antigens. A cluster of highly shared sequence variants was judged likely to represent a technical artifact of the sequencing pipeline. When HLA alleles, especially DR and DQ, strongly co-occurred, TCR associations were difficult to assign to individual alleles. Immune exposure information for the cohort was limited to CMV serostatus. It was suggested by the authors that the approach could potentially be generalized to other disease states and immunological phenotypes. Several of the top co-occurrence clusters appeared to be linked to parvovirus B19, influenza, CMV and Epstein-Barr virus, according to a later analysis.

The TCR sequence derives from a man aged 50-59 years in good health and CMV-seronegative. Sequenced material: PBMCs.

For the CDR3, the sequence is CASSLQQGTDGYTF. The DNA sequence reads TGTGCCAGCAGCCTACAACAGGGGACAGATGGCTACACCTTC. This sequence uses TRBV5-6 and TRBJ1-2, with TRBD1 identical over 7 junction bases. Its CDR3 holds 14 amino acids, cysteine through phenylalanine. The sequence is cut down to CDR3 DNA, 42 bases in frame from base 1. Trimming removed 4 bases from V and 6 bases from J; the gene matches leave 9 bases unexplained. CDR1 SGHDT and CDR2 YYEEEE were looked up in the germline V gene.